The 14 T cell receptor beta chains in this list originate from one sample, sequenced in a study of T cells after yellow fever vaccination. TCRdb re-analysed the 5' RACE reads in MiXCR, keeping a single row per CDR3 protein. The sample holds some 600,000 distinct CDR3 sequences, approximately 13% seen once. The source material was PBMCs, sampled on the day of the yellow fever booster vaccination. The source is a man aged 25 to 40 who received the YFV17D yellow fever vaccine.

The chain is built from TRBV10-3 and TRBJ2-3; D gene uncertain. V gave up 7 bases and J gave up 0 bases, with 11 bases separating them. Germline V gene sequence: CDR1 ENHRY, CDR2 SYGVKD. The CDR3 length is 14 residues. In DNA form, the CDR3 reads TGTGCCATCAAAGGCGTATCTAGCACAGATACGCAGTATTTT. It yields the protein CAIKGVSSTDTQYF.

Only a few counts were recorded for this clonotype. The gene calls are TRBV20-1 and TRBJ2-3; 7 bases map to TRBD2. The J segment lost 0 bases and the V segment lost 6 bases, leaving 9 bases of the junction unmatched. The CDR3 extends over 15 amino acids. Germline CDR1 reads DFQATT; CDR2 reads SNEGSKA (reference sequence). The CDR3 sequence: CSAPLGGGSTDTQYF. The CDR3 region has the DNA TGCAGTGCGCCCCTTGGCGGGGGAAGCACAGATACGCAGTATTTT.

In this sample, this clonotype turned up a few times. The V call is TRBV7-2, the J call TRBJ2-2, with 10 positions matching TRBD1. CDR1 and CDR2 from the germline V gene are SGHTA and FQGNSA. The CDR3 contains 14 residues. J gave up 7 bases and V 10 bases, and 9 bases lay outside the gene matches. CDR3 sequence (DNA): TGTGCCAACGCCCCCGGGACAGGGGACGGGGAGCTGTTTTTT. Protein: CANAPGTGDGELFF.

The rearrangement joins TRBV6-5 to TRBJ2-3; 11 bases line up with TRBD2. Germline CDR1 reads MNHEY; CDR2 reads SVGAGI. Trimming cost V 3 bases and J 2 bases; bases outside gene matches: 4. This CDR3 is 16 amino acids long. In nucleotides, the CDR3 is TGTGCCAGCAGTTATTCGACTAGCGGGAACACAGATACGCAGTATTTT. It specifies CASSYSTSGNTDTQYF.

V usage is TRBV27 and J usage is TRBJ2-7; tentative D call: TRBD2 (6 bases). Trimming shortened V by 4 bases and J by 0 bases, and 13 bases separated the two germline ends. Germline V gene lookup returns CDR1 MNHEY and CDR2 SMNVEV (reference sequence). The CDR3 runs to 15 residues. Written as DNA, the CDR3 is TGTGCCAGCAGTTACATTGGGGGGAGCTCCTACGAGCAGTACTTC. Encoded protein: CASSYIGGSSYEQYF.

J is TRBJ2-2 and V is TRBV2; possibly TRBD2 for D (5 bases). Germline V gene lookup returns CDR1 SNHLY and CDR2 FYNNEI. The V and J ends lost 7 bases and 0 bases respectively, with 9 bases between them. The CDR3 contains 14 residues. In DNA, the CDR3 is TGTGCCAGCAATAGAGGGACGAACACCGGGGAGCTGTTTTTT. Its translation is CASNRGTNTGELFF.

This clonotype was seen ten or more times. This chain connects TRBV7-2 to TRBJ2-1; no clear D. The CDR3 length is 14 residues. V lost 5 bases and J lost 1, with 9 bases in between. Germline CDR1 and CDR2: SGHTA and FQGNSA. The CDR3 DNA sequence: TGTGCCAGCAGCGACACAGCGTCCTACAATGAGCAGTTCTTC. This codes for CASSDTASYNEQFF.

In this sample, this clonotype turned up once. V gene TRBV6-2 or TRBV6-3 combines with J gene TRBJ1-1; D gene unclear. With 5 bases removed from V and 1 base from J, the gap between germline ends came to 17 bases. The CDR3 is 16 residues long. Germline V gene data show CDR1 as MNHEY and CDR2 as SVGEGT. CDR3 loop: CASSTFRKATNTEAFF. DNA for the CDR3: TGTGCCAGCAGTACCTTCCGCAAAGCAACGAACACTGAAGCTTTCTTT.

This clonotype was seen only a few times. The chain combines TRBV29-1 with TRBJ2-7; no clear D gene. Per germline, CDR1 SQVTM and CDR2 ANQGSEA. V lost 6 bases, J lost 0 bases, and 18 bases lay in between. This CDR3 spans 15 amino acids. CDR3 sequence reads: CSVSPGRGSSYEQYF. The CDR3, as DNA: TGCAGCGTATCCCCCGGGCGCGGCAGCTCCTACGAGCAGTACTTC.

This clonotype came up a few times. The genes are TRBV12-3 or TRBV12-4 and TRBJ1-5; 7 bases map to TRBD1. There are 13 residues in the CDR3. Losses at the gene ends were 10 bases for V and 5 bases for J; bases not matched to a gene: 8. The CDR3 loop reads CAIRGQGDQPQHF. In DNA form, the CDR3 reads TGTGCCATCCGCGGGCAGGGGGATCAGCCCCAGCATTTT.

The rearrangement uses TRBV7-2 and TRBJ2-7; 9 positions agree with TRBD1. J was trimmed by 5 bases and V by 5 bases; bases with no gene match: 10. This CDR3 is 15 amino acids long. Germline assignment: CDR1 SGHTA and CDR2 FQGNSA. The CDR3 loop is CASSPQSGQGNEQYF. In DNA form, the CDR3 reads TGTGCCAGCAGCCCTCAGTCGGGACAGGGAAACGAGCAGTACTTC.

The chain couples TRBV20-1 to TRBJ2-1; 8 bases fit TRBD2. J lost 4 bases, V lost 4 bases, and 6 bases had no gene match. Germline loops: CDR1 DFQATT, CDR2 SNEGSKA (reference sequence). The CDR3 totals 14 residues. CDR3 sequence: CSAKLAETYNEQFF. The DNA for the CDR3 is TGCAGTGCTAAACTAGCGGAGACTTACAATGAGCAGTTCTTC.

This clonotype has a single count. The chain joins TRBV5-6 to TRBJ2-1; tentative D call: TRBD2 (5 bases). Trimming cost V 1 base and J 7 bases, with 15 bases left between them. The CDR3 runs to 15 residues. From germline, CDR1 is SGHDT and CDR2 YYEEEE. In nucleotides, the CDR3 is TGTGCCAGCAGCTTGAGGTTAGCGTCCAAAAATGAGCAGTTCTTC. Its protein product is CASSLRLASKNEQFF.

This clonotype occurred a few times. The chain combines TRBV7-2 with TRBJ2-7; 14 bases match TRBD2. The CDR3 totals 16 residues. Looked up from germline, CDR1 is SGHTA and CDR2 is FQGNSA. Trimming cost V 0 bases and J 5 bases; bases outside gene matches: 3. The CDR3 sequence is CASSLATSGRAHEQYF. The CDR3 DNA reads TGTGCCAGCAGCTTAGCGACTAGCGGGAGGGCCCACGAGCAGTACTTC.